This note documents a single T cell receptor (beta chain) sequence. Its antigen is still unknown. The data stem from a study of cytomegalovirus exposure and HLA in healthy donors. Study-level points and caveats: Among CMV-associated TCR beta chains, most appeared HLA-restricted in a later analysis.

Amplification used 60 Vbeta primers and 13 Jbeta primers. Profiling relied on immunoSEQ multiplex PCR, and the TCRdb table lists in-frame clones only, not all of them. The sample consists of roughly 120,000 clones, roughly two thirds of them appearing once. The V end lost 0 bases, the J end lost 0 bases, and 9 bases lay between the germline ends. Looked up from germline, CDR1 is SGHRS and CDR2 is YFSETQ. CDR3 length: 15 residues. At sampling all donors were nominally healthy, likely with unrecorded immune exposures. V and J are TRBV5-1 and TRBJ1-1, with D unresolved. The sequence derives from a man aged 25-45 years in good health and CMV-seropositive. The material sequenced was PBMCs. The DNA of the CDR3 is TGCGCCAGCAGCTTGGGGGAGGGAATGAACACTGAAGCTTTCTTT. This gives the protein CASSLGEGMNTEAFF.